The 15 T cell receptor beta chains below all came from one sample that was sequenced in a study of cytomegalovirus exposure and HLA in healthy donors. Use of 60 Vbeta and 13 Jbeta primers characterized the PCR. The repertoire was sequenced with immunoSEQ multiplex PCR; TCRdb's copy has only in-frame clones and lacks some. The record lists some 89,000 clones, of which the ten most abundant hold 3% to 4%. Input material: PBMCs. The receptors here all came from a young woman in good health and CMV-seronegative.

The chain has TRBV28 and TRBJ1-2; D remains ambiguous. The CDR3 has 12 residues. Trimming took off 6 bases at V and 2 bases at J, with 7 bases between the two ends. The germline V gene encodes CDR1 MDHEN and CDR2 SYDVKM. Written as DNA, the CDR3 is TGTGCCAGCAGCCCCTACAACTATGGCTACACCTTC. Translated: CASSPYNYGYTF.

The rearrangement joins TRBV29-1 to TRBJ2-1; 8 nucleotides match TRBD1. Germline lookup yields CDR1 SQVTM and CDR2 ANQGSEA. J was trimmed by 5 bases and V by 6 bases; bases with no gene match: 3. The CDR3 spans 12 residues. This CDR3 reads CSVGQAHNEQFF. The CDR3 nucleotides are TGCAGCGTGGGACAGGCCCACAATGAGCAGTTCTTC.

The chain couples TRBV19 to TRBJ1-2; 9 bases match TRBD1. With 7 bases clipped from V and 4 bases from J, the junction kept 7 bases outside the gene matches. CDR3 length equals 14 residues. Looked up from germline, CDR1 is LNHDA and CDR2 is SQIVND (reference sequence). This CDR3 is CASKTGGAGYGYTF. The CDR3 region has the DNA TGTGCCAGTAAAACAGGGGGCGCAGGCTATGGCTACACCTTC.

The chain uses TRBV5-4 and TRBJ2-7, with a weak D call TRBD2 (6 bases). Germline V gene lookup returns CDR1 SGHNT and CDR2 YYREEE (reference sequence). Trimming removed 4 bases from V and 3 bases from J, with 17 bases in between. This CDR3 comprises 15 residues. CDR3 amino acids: CASSLSLAENYEQYF. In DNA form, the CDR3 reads TGTGCCAGCAGCCTGTCCTTAGCGGAAAACTACGAGCAGTACTTC. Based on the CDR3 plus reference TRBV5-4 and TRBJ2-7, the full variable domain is ETGVTQSPTHLIKTRGQQVTLRCSSQSGHNTVSWYQQALGQGPQFIFQYYREEENGRGNFPPRFSGLQFPNYSSELNVNALELDDSALYLCASSLSLAENYEQYFGPGTRLTVT.

The CDR3, as DNA: TGTGCCAGCAGCTTATCCTCGAGCAATCAGCCCCAGCATTTT. Protein sequence: CASSLSSSNQPQHF. This sequence joins TRBV7-9 and TRBJ1-5; D gene ambiguous. Trimming removed 2 bases from V and 1 base from J, with 6 bases in between. The CDR3 length is 14 residues. From germline, CDR1 is SEHNR and CDR2 FQNEAQ (reference sequence).

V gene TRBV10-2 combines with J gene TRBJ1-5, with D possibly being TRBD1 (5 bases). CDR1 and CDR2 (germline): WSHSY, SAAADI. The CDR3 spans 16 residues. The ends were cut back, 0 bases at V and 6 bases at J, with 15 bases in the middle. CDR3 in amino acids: CASSESGGPGVQPQHF. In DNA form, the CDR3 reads TGCGCCAGCAGTGAGTCTGGCGGACCGGGGGTTCAGCCCCAGCATTTT.

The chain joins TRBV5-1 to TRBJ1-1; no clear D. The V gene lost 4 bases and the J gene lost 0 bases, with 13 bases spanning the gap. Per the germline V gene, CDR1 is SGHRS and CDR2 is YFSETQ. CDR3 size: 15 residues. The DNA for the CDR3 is TGCGCCAGCAGCCGCTACGGAGAATTGAACACTGAAGCTTTCTTT. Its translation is CASSRYGELNTEAFF.

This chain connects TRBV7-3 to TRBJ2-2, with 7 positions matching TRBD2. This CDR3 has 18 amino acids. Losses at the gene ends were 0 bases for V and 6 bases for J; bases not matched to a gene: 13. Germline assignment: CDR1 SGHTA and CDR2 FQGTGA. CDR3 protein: CASSLTSASGAFSGELFF. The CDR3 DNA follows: TGTGCCAGCAGCTTAACCTCCGCAAGCGGGGCCTTTTCCGGGGAGCTGTTTTTT.

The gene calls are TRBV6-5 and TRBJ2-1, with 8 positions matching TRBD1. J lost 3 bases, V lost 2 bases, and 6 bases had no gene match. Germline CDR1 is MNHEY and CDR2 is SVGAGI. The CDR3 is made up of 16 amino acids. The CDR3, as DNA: TGTGCCAGCAGTTACGTTTCAGGGGGCCTCTACAATGAGCAGTTCTTC. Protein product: CASSYVSGGLYNEQFF.

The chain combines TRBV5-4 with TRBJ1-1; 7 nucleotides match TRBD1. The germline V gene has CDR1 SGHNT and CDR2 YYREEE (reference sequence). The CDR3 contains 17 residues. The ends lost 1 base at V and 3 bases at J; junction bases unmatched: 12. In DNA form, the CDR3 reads TGTGCCAGCAGCTTGTCGGTCCCAGGGGGGATTGACACTGAAGCTTTCTTT. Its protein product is CASSLSVPGGIDTEAFF.

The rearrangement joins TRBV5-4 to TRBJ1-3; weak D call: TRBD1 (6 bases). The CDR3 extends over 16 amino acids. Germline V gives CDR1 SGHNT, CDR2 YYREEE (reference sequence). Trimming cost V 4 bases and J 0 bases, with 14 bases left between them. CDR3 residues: CASSRTEYPSGNTIYF. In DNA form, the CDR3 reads TGTGCCAGCAGCAGGACAGAGTACCCCTCTGGAAACACCATATATTTT.

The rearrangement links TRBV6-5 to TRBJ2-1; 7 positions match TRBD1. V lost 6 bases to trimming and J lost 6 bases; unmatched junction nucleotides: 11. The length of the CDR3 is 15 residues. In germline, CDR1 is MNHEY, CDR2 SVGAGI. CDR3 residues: CASSLDRERGNEQFF. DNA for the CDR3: TGTGCCAGCAGCCTCGACAGGGAACGGGGCAATGAGCAGTTCTTC.

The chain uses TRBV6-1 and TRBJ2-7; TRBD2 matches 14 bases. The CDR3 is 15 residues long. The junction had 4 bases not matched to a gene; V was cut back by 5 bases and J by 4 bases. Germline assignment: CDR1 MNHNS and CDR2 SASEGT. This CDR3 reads CASSSRLAGGYEQYF. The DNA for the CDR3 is TGTGCCAGCAGTTCCAGACTAGCGGGAGGGTACGAGCAGTACTTC.

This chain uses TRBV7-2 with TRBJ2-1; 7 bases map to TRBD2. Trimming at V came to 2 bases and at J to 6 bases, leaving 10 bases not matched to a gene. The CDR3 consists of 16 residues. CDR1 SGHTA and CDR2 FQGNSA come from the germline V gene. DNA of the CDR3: TGTGCCAGCAGCTTACTTCGGGACTACTGGGCCAATGAGCAGTTCTTC. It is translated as CASSLLRDYWANEQFF.

The DNA for the CDR3 is TGTGCCAGCAGTTTATTAAAGATTGGGAGACACAACACTGAAGCTTTCTTT. It is translated as CASSLLKIGRHNTEAFF. The rearrangement links TRBV28 to TRBJ1-1; D is unresolved. CDR1 and CDR2 (germline): MDHEN, SYDVKM. The CDR3 has 17 amino acids. Trimming removed 1 base at V and 2 bases at J, with 17 bases between. The full variable domain, with the rest looked up from reference TRBV28 and TRBJ1-1, is DVKVTQSSRYLVKRTGEKVFLECVQDMDHENMFWYRQDPGLGLRLIYFSYDVKMKEKGDIPEGYSVSREKKERFSLILESASTNQTSMYLCASSLLKIGRHNTEAFFGQGTRLTVV.